This paragraph covers one TCR beta chain sequence. What it recognizes is unknown. The data were obtained in a study of cytomegalovirus exposure and HLA in healthy donors. Across the study: Earlier, 150 million to 200 million T cells were analyzed, and about 100 million unique TCR beta sequences were found among them. Findings of the study overall: HLA allele associations emerged for roughly 17,000 TCR beta sequences in a later analysis, at 0.05 false discovery rate. The productive fraction for most TCR beta V segments was about 90% or about 30% in an earlier analysis. Trimming of TCR beta V- and J-genes showed a link, identified in a later analysis, to a missense DCLRE1C variant.

Amplification used 60 Vbeta primers and 13 Jbeta primers. TCRdb keeps only in-frame clones here, not all; method: immunoSEQ multiplex PCR. The table records around 300,000 clones, under 80% of them present only once. Source material: PBMCs. This clonotype was sampled from a female donor in good health and CMV-seronegative.

CDR3: CASSGGGQGHEQYF. The CDR3 region has the DNA TGTGCCAGCAGCGGGGGGGGACAGGGCCACGAGCAGTACTTC. This sequence joins TRBV7-9 and TRBJ2-7; 9 bases match TRBD1. Germline loops: CDR1 SEHNR, CDR2 FQNEAQ (reference sequence). CDR3 length: 14 amino acids. The V and J ends lost 5 bases and 5 bases, in that order; junction bases with no gene match: 7.